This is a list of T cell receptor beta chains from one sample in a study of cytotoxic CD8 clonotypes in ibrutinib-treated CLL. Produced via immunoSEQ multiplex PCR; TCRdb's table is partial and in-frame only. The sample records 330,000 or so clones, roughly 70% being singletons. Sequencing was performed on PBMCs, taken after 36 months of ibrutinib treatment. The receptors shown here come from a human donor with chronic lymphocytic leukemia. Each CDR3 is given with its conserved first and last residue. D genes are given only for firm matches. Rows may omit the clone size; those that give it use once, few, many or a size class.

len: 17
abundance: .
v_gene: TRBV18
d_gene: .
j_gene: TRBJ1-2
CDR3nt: TGTGCCAGCTCACCACGGGAACCCTGGACACCTCTATATGGCTACACCTTC
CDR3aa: CASSPREPWTPLYGYTF

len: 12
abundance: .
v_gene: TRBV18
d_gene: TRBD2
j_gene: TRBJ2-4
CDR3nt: TGTGCCAGCTCACCACCCGGGACTAGCCCGTACTTC
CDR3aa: CASSPPGTSPYF

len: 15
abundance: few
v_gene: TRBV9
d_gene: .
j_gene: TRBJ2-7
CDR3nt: TGTGCCAGCAGCGTAGAGGCCACCCCCCACTACGAGCAGTACTTC
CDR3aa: CASSVEATPHYEQYF

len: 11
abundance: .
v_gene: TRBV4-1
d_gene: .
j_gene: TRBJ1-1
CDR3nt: TGCGCCAGCGGGGCGGACACTGAAGCTTTCTTT
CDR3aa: CASGADTEAFF

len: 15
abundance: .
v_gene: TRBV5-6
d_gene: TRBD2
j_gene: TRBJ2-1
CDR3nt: TGTGCCAGCAGCTTGTCTGGGACTAGAAACAATGAGCAGTTCTTC
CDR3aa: CASSLSGTRNNEQFF

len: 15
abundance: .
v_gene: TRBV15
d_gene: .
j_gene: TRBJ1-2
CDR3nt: TGTGCCACCAGCAGCCCGGGCCCAAAAATCTATGGCTACACCTTC
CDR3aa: CATSSPGPKIYGYTF

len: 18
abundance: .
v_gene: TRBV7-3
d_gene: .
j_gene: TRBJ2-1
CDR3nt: TGTGCCAGCAGCCCACTTGCCAGGGCTTTAAGCTCCTACAATGAGCAGTTCTTC
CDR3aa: CASSPLARALSSYNEQFF

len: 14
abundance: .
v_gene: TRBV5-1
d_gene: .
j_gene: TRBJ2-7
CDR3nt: TGCGCCAGCAGACCAACGACAGGACCTTACGAGCAGTACTTC
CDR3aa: CASRPTTGPYEQYF

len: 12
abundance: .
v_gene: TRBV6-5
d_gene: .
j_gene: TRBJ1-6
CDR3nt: TGTGCCAGCAGTAGTATTCGGTCACCCCTCCACTTT
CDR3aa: CASSSIRSPLHF

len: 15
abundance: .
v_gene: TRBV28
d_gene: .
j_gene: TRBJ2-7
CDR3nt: TGTGCCAGCAGTTTCTACGCGGGGGCTAGATACGAGCAGTACTTC
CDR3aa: CASSFYAGARYEQYF

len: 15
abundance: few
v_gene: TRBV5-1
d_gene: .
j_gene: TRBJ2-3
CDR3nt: TGCGCCAGCAGCTTGGCTTCAGGGTGGGCAGATACGCAGTATTTT
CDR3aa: CASSLASGWADTQYF

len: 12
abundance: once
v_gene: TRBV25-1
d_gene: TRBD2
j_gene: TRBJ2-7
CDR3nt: TGTGCCAGCGGGGACTACTACTACGAGCAGTACTTC
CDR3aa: CASGDYYYEQYF

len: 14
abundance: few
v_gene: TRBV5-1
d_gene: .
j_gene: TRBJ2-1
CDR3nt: TGCGCCAGCAGCCTGGTGGTTTCCTACAATGAGCAGTTCTTC
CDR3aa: CASSLVVSYNEQFF

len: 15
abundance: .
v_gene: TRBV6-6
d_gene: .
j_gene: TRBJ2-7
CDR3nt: TGTGCCAGCAGTTACTCAGGGGCCTCGTCCTACGAGCAGTACTTC
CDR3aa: CASSYSGASSYEQYF

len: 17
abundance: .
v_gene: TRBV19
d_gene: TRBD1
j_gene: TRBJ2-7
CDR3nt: TGTGCCAGTAGTAAGGGGACAGGGACAACCTACTCCTACGAGCAGTACTTC
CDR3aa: CASSKGTGTTYSYEQYF

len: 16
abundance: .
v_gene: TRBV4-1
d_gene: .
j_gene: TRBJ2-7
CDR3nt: TGCGCCAGCAGCCATTCCCGACGACAGAGAGTGGAAGAGCAGTACTTC
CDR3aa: CASSHSRRQRVEEQYF

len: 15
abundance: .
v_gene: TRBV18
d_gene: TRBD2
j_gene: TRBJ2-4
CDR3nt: TGTGCCAGCTCACCCACTAGCGGGAGTTTGTACATTCAGTACTTC
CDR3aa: CASSPTSGSLYIQYF